The 24 T cell receptor beta chains below come from one sample, sequenced in a study of T cells expressing NK-cell markers. No DNA is given; TCRdb re-called the 5' RACE reads and lists each CDR3 protein once. Recorded for this sample: roughly 180,000 distinct CDR3 sequences. The sequencing input was blood T cells: a sorted CD56 or NKG2C T cell subset, CD4+ or CD8+ T cells, or bulk PBMC T cells (not recorded which). All receptors derive from a man aged 18 to 69 in good health.

The rearrangement uses TRBV9 and TRBJ1-6. This CDR3 spans 16 amino acids. Germline CDR1 and CDR2: SGDLS and YYNGEE. CDR3 protein: CASSVGTVTGNSPLHF.

J is TRBJ1-4 and V is TRBV6-5; TCRdb names TRBD1, which stays unverified in the absence of DNA. The germline V gene has CDR1 MNHEY and CDR2 SVGAGI. The CDR3 length is 16 residues. The CDR3 reads CASSYSNRGENEKLFF.

The gene calls are TRBV6-5 and TRBJ2-5. This CDR3 comprises 14 residues. In germline, CDR1 is MNHEY, CDR2 SVGAGI. The CDR3 spells CASSYSSGVETQYF.

The rearrangement uses TRBV6-1 and TRBJ2-5; TCRdb names TRBD1, which stays unverified in the absence of DNA. The germline V gene has CDR1 MNHNS and CDR2 SASEGT. The CDR3 covers 13 residues. CDR3 sequence: CASSLRQGETQYF.

The gene calls are TRBV6-5 and TRBJ2-5. Germline CDR1 reads MNHEY; CDR2 reads SVGAGI. This CDR3 is built from 12 residues. The CDR3 spells CASSYSPETQYF.

The rearrangement links TRBV12-3 or TRBV12-4 to TRBJ2-1; TCRdb picks TRBD1, but there is no DNA to check that call. The length of the CDR3 is 17 residues. The chain's CDR3 is CASSLGPDTRSYNEQFF.

This chain links TRBV12-3 or TRBV12-4 with TRBJ1-5. The CDR3 loop spans 14 amino acids. The CDR3: CASSFSGMGQPQHF.

The J gene is TRBJ2-3, the V gene TRBV7-9; with no DNA, the TCRdb D assignment of TRBD2 cannot be verified. This CDR3 has 16 amino acids. Germline assignment: CDR1 SEHNR and CDR2 FQNEAQ (reference sequence). CDR3 region: CASSFSAGGSTDTQYF.

The chain joins TRBV6-5 to TRBJ2-7; the TCRdb D gene call, TRBD1, has no DNA to confirm it. From germline, CDR1 is MNHEY and CDR2 SVGAGI. The CDR3 has 15 amino acids. The chain's CDR3 is CASTRPGTGVYEQYF.

This chain joins TRBV20-1 and TRBJ2-7. The CDR3 contains 13 residues. Germline V gene sequence: CDR1 DFQATT, CDR2 SNEGSKA (reference sequence). The CDR3 sequence: CSARSNSGYEQYF.

V usage is TRBV20-1 and J usage is TRBJ2-3; TCRdb indicates TRBD2, and absent DNA this call remains unverified. This CDR3 comprises 17 residues. In germline, CDR1 is DFQATT, CDR2 SNEGSKA (reference sequence). CDR3 sequence: CSASFGGGAGGTDTQYF.

The chain is built from TRBV20-1 and TRBJ2-7; TCRdb returns TRBD2, unconfirmable since there is no DNA. The CDR3 covers 13 residues. Germline V gene lookup returns CDR1 DFQATT and CDR2 SNEGSKA (reference sequence). The chain's CDR3 is CSSISGSSYEQYF.

The chain is built from TRBV7-6 and TRBJ1-5; TCRdb reports TRBD1, a call that lacks DNA to check it against. The CDR3 has 14 amino acids. CDR1 and CDR2 (germline): SGHVS, FNYEAQ. CDR3 residues: CASSPYRESQPQHF.

The chain employs TRBV7-9 and TRBJ2-5; the D call from TCRdb, TRBD1, cannot be confirmed without DNA. Germline V gives CDR1 SEHNR, CDR2 FQNEAQ (reference sequence). The CDR3 sequence is 13 residues long. The CDR3: CASSPEALGAQYF.

The genes are TRBV15 and TRBJ1-2; TCRdb's D call, TRBD1, is unchecked because there is no DNA. The length of the CDR3 is 14 residues. Germline V lookup: CDR1 LNHNV, CDR2 YYDKDF (reference sequence). CDR3 residues: CATSRVSGGSGYTF.

The chain joins TRBV4-1 to TRBJ2-1. Germline CDR1 MGHRA, CDR2 YSYEKL. The CDR3 consists of 11 residues. The CDR3 spells CASSRTSEQFF.

CDR3 protein: CASSSEQGASTDTQYF. The V gene is TRBV7-8, the J gene TRBJ2-3; with no DNA, the TCRdb D assignment of TRBD1 cannot be verified. The CDR3 consists of 16 residues. Germline V gives CDR1 SGHVS, CDR2 FQNEAQ.

The rearrangement uses TRBV13 and TRBJ1-4; the TCRdb D gene call, TRBD1, has no DNA to confirm it. Germline V lookup: CDR1 PRHDT, CDR2 FYEKMQ (reference sequence). The CDR3 totals 14 residues. The CDR3 protein is CASSVRGRWEKLFF.

The V gene is TRBV24-1, the J gene TRBJ1-4; there is no DNA to check the TCRdb D call of TRBD1. The CDR3 is made up of 17 amino acids. Germline V gene sequence: CDR1 KGHDR, CDR2 SFDVKD. The CDR3 protein is CATSGGGTGDENEKLFF.

The chain combines TRBV11-3 with TRBJ2-1; with no DNA, the TCRdb D assignment of TRBD2 cannot be verified. The CDR3 length is 15 residues. CDR1 and CDR2 from the germline V gene are SGHNT and YENEEA. This chain's CDR3 is CASSLDERSDNEQFF.

This sequence joins TRBV7-9 and TRBJ1-1; absent DNA, TCRdb's TRBD1 call cannot be checked. Germline CDR1 reads SEHNR; CDR2 reads FQNEAQ (reference sequence). The CDR3 is made up of 16 amino acids. The CDR3 is CASSFGQGARDTEAFF.

The chain uses TRBV10-3 and TRBJ2-3; TCRdb designates TRBD1, a call that cannot be tested without DNA. The CDR3 spans 13 residues. CDR1 and CDR2 from the germline V gene are ENHRY and SYGVKD. CDR3 sequence reads: CAITFSGTREQYF.

The rearrangement joins TRBV29-1 to TRBJ2-1; TCRdb proposes TRBD1, but this gene call is untestable without DNA. This CDR3 has 12 residues. CDR1 is SQVTM and CDR2 is ANQGSEA in the germline V gene. The CDR3 sequence is CSGRDRNNEQFF.

This chain connects TRBV5-6 to TRBJ1-2; TCRdb selects TRBD1, and the lack of DNA leaves this call unchecked. Germline values: CDR1 SGHDT, CDR2 YYEEEE. CDR3 length: 18 amino acids. CDR3 residues: CASSSVERGLAANYGYTF.